This T cell receptor beta chain appears in the sequencing data of a study of Tregs in tolerant kidney transplant recipients. Study-wide results and limits: Biological reproducibility was not directly addressed in this study. Few patients were studied, so findings need validation in larger groups.

Here immunoSEQ multiplex PCR was the method, and the copy in TCRdb shows in-frame clones only, minus some. The sample contains 110,000 or so clones, about 90% of which appear only once. CD4+CD25+CD127- Tregs, CD4+CD25- non-Tregs, CD4 and CD8 cells were sorted. Trimming pared 5 bases from V and 4 bases from J, leaving 9 bases between. CDR1 is SGHDN and CDR2 is FVKESK in the germline V gene. The CDR3 is 13 amino acids. To note about this clone: The antigen is undetermined.

This receptor was taken from a human donor in good health. The chain carries TRBV14 and TRBJ2-1; D not certain. Sequences were obtained from CD4+ T cells from blood. The DNA of the CDR3 is TGTGCCAGCAGCACTCTACGTTACAATGAGCAGTTCTTC. This gives the protein CASSTLRYNEQFF.